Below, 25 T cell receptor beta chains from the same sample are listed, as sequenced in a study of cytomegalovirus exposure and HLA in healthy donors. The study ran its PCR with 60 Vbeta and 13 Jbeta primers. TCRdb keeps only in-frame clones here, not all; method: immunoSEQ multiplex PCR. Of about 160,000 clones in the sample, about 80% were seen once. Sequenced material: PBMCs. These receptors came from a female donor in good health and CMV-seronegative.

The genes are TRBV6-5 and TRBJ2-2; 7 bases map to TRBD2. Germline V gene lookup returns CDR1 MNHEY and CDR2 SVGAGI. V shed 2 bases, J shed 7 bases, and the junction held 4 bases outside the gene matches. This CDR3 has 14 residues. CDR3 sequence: CASSYQREGGELFF. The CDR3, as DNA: TGTGCCAGCAGTTACCAGCGGGAAGGCGGGGAGCTGTTTTTT.

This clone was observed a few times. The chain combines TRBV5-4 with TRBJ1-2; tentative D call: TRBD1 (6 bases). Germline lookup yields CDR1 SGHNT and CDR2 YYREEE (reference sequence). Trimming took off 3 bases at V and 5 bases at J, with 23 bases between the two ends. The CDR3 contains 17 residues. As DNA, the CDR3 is TGTGCCAGCAGCTCCTCTGGACAGTTTGTTCAGGCGTATGGCTACACCTTC. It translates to CASSSSGQFVQAYGYTF.

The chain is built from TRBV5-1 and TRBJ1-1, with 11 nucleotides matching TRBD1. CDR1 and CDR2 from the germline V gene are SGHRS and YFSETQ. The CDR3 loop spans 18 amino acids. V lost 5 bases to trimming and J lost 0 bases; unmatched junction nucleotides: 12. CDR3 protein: CASRPIGTGGTLNTEAFF. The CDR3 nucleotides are TGCGCCAGCAGACCGATTGGGACAGGGGGTACTTTGAACACTGAAGCTTTCTTT.

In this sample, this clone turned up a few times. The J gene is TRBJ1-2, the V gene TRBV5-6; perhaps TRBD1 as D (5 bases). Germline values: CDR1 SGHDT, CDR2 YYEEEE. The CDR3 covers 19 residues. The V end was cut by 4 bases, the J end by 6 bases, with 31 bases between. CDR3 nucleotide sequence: TGTGCCAGCAGCCCGAATCACTTCTACCGACAGCAGACTAGGGATGGCTACACCTTC. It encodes CASSPNHFYRQQTRDGYTF.

The CDR3 here is CASSVQASNYGYTF. The CDR3 region has the DNA TGTGCCAGCAGCGTGCAGGCGTCTAACTATGGCTACACCTTC. The chain joins TRBV11-2 to TRBJ1-2; D gene unclear. Germline V gene sequence: CDR1 SGHAT, CDR2 FQNNGV. Trimming left V 5 bases short and J 0 bases short, with 10 bases between. The CDR3 length is 14 residues.

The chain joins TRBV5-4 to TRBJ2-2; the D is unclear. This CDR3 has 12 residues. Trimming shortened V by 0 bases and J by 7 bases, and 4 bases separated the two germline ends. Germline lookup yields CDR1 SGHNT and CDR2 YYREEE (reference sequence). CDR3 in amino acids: CASSLGDGELFF. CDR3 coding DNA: TGTGCCAGCAGCTTGGGAGACGGGGAGCTGTTTTTT.

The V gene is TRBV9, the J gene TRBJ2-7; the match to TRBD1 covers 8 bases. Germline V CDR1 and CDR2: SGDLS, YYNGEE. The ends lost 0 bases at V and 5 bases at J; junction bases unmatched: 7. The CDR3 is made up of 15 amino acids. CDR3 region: CASSVEGRGQDEQYF. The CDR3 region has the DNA TGTGCCAGCAGCGTAGAGGGCAGGGGGCAGGACGAGCAGTACTTC.

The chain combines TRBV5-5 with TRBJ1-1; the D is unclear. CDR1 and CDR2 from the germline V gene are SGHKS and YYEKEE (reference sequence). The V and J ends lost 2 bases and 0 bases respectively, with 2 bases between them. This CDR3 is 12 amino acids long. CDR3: CASSFVNTEAFF. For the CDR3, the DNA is TGTGCCAGCAGCTTCGTGAACACTGAAGCTTTCTTT.

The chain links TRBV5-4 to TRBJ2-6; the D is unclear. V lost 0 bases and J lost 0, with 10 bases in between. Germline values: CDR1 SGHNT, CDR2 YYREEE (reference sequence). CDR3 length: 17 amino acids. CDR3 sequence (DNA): TGTGCCAGCAGCTTGGCGTCTACCCACTCTGGGGCCAACGTCCTGACTTTC. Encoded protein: CASSLASTHSGANVLTF.

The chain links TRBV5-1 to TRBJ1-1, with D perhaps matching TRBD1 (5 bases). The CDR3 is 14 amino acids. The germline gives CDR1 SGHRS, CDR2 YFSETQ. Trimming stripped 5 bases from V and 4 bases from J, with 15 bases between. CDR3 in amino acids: CASRSQIGGTEAFF. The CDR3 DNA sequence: TGCGCCAGCAGGTCACAAATCGGGGGCACTGAAGCTTTCTTT.

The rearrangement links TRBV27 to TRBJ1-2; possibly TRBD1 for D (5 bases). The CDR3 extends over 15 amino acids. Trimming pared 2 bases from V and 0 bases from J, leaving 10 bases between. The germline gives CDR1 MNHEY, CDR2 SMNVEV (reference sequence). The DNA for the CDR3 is TGTGCCAGCAGTTTAACAAAGGGGTCTAACTATGGCTACACCTTC. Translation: CASSLTKGSNYGYTF.

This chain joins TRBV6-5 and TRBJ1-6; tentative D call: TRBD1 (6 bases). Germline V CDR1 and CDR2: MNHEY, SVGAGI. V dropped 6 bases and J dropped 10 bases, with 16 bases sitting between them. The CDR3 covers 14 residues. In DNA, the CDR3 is TGTGCCAGCAGCCAAACAGGGATCGGGTCACCCCTCCACTTT. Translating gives CASSQTGIGSPLHF.

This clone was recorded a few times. This CDR3 is CASSQDLGQRSYEQYF. The CDR3 bases are TGTGCCAGCAGCCAAGATCTTGGACAGCGGAGCTACGAGCAGTACTTC. The V call is TRBV4-2, the J call TRBJ2-5; D perhaps matches TRBD1 (6 bases). The J call is uncertain, as TRBJ2-7 better fits the DNA end. This CDR3 contains 16 residues. Germline-derived CDR1 and CDR2 are LGHNA and YNFKEQ.

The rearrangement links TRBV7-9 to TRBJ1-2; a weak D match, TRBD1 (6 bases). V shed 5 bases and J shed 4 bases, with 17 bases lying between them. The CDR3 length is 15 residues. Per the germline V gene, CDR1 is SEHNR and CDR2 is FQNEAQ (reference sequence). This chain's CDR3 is CASSPQGTSFYGYTF. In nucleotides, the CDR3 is TGTGCCAGCAGCCCACAGGGAACGTCTTTCTATGGCTACACCTTC. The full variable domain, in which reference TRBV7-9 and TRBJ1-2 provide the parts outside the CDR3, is DTGVSQNPRHKITKRGQNVTFRCDPISEHNRLYWYRQTLGQGPEFLTYFQNEAQLEKSRLLSDRFSAERPKGSFSTLEIQRTEQGDSAMYLCASSPQGTSFYGYTFGSGTRLTVV.

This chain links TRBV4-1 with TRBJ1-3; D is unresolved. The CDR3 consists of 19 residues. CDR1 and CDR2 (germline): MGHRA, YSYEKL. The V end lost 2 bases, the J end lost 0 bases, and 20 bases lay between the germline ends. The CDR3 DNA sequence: TGCGCCAGCAGCCAAAGCGGCTTCAGGACCCCTATCTCTGGAAACACCATATATTTT. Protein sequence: CASSQSGFRTPISGNTIYF.

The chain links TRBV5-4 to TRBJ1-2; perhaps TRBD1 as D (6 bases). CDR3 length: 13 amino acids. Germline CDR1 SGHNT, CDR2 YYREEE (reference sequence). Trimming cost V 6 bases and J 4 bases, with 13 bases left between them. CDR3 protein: CASTLTGTYGYTF. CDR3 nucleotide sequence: TGTGCCAGCACCCTAACAGGGACCTATGGCTACACCTTC.

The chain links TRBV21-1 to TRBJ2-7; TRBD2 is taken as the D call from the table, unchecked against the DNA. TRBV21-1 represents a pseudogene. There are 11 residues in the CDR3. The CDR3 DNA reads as TGTGCCAGCAGCATTCTCTACGAGCAGTACTTC. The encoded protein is CASSILYEQYF.

CDR3 bases: TGTGCCAGCAGCTTGGCTCCCAGCGGGTGGGTCAATGAGCAGTTCTTC. Translated, it gives CASSLAPSGWVNEQFF. V usage is TRBV5-4 and J usage is TRBJ2-1; a possible D gene is TRBD2 (6 bases). Looked up from germline, CDR1 is SGHNT and CDR2 is YYREEE (reference sequence). Trimming removed 0 bases from V and 6 bases from J, with 16 bases in between. The CDR3 loop spans 16 amino acids.

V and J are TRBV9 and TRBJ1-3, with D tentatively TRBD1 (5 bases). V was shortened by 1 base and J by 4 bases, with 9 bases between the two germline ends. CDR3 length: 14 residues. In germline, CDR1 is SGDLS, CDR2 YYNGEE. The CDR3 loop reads CASSVTGLGNTIYF. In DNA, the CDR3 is TGTGCCAGCAGCGTAACAGGCCTCGGAAACACCATATATTTT.

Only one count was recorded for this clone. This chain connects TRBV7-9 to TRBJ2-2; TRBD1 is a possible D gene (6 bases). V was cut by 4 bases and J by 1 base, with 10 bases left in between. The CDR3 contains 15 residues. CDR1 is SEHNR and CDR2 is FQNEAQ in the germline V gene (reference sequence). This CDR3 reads CASSYAQGNTGELFF. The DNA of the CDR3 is TGTGCCAGCAGCTACGCACAGGGGAACACCGGGGAGCTGTTTTTT.

CDR3 loop: CASSPWVGANTGELFF. The CDR3 DNA is TGTGCCAGCAGTCCTTGGGTAGGAGCGAACACCGGGGAGCTGTTTTTT. The rearrangement links TRBV28 to TRBJ2-2; no reliable D call. V lost 5 bases, J lost 0 bases, and 13 bases lay in between. The CDR3 has 16 residues. Germline V CDR1 and CDR2: MDHEN, SYDVKM.

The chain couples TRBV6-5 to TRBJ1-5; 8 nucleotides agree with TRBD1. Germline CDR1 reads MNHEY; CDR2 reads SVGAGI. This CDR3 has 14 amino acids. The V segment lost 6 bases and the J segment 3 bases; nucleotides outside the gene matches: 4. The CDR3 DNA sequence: TGTGCCAGCAGACAGGGGGGGGACAATCAGCCCCAGCATTTT. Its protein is CASRQGGDNQPQHF.

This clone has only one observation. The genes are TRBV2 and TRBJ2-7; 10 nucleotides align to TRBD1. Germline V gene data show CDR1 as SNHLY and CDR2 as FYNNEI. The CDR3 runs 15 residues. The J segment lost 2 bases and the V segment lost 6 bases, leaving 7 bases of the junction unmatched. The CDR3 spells CASRPTGGFTYEQYF. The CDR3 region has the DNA TGTGCCAGCAGGCCGACAGGGGGCTTCACCTACGAGCAGTACTTC.

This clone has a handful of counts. This CDR3 reads CASSPGQGTEAFF. The CDR3 nucleotides read TGTGCCAGCAGTCCTGGACAGGGTACTGAAGCTTTCTTT. The chain is built from TRBV28 and TRBJ1-1; 8 positions match TRBD1. This CDR3 region has 13 residues. The germline V gene has CDR1 MDHEN and CDR2 SYDVKM. The junction had 4 bases not matched to a gene; V was cut back by 5 bases and J by 5 bases.

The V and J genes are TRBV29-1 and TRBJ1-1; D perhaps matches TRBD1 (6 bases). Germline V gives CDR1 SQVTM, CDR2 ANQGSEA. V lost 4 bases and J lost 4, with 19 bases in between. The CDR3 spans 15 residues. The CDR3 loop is CSVVPQGGYSTEAFF. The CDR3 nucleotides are TGCAGCGTTGTCCCACAGGGAGGGTATAGCACTGAAGCTTTCTTT.